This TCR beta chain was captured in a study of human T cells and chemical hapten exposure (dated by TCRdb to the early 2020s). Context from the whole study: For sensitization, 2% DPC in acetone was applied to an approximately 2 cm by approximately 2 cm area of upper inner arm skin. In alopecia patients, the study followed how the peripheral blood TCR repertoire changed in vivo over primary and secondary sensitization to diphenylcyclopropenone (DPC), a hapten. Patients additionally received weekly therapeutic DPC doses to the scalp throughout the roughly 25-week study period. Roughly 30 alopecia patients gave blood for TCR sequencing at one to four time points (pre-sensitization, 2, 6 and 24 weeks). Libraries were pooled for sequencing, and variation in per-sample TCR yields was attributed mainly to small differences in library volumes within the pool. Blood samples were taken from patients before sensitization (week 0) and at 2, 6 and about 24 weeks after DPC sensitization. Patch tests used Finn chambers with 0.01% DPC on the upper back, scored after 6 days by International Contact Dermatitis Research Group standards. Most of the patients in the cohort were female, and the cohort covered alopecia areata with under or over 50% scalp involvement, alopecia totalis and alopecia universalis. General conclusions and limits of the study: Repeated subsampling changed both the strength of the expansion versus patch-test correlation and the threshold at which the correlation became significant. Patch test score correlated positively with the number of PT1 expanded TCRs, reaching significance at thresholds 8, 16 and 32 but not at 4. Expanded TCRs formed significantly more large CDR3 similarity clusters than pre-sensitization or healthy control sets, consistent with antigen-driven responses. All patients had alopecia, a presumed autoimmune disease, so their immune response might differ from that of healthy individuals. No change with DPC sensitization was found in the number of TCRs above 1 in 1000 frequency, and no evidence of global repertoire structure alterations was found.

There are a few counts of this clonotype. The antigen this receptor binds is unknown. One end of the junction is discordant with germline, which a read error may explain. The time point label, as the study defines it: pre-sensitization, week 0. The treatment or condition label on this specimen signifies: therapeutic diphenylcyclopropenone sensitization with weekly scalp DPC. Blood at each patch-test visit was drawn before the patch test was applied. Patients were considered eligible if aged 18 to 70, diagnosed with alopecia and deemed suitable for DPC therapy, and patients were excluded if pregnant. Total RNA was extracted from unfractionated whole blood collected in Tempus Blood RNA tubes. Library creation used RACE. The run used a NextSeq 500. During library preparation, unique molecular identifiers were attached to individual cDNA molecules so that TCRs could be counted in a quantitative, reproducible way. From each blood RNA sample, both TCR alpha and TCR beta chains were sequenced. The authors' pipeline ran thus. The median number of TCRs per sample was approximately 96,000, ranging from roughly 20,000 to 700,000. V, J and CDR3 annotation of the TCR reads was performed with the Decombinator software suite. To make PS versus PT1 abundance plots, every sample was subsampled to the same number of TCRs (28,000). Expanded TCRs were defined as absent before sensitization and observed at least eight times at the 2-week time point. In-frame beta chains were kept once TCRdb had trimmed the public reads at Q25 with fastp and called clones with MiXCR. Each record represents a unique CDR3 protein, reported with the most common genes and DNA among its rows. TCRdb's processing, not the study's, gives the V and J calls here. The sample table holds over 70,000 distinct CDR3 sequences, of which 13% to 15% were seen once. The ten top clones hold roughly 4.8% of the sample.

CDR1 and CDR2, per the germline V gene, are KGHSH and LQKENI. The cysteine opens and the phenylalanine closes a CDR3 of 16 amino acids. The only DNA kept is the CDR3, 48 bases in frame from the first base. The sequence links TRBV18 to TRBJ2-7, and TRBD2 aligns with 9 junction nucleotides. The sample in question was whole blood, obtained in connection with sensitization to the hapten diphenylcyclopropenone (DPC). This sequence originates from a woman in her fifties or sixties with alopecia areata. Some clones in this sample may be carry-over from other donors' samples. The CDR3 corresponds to CASSPESGLASHEQYF. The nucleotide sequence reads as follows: TGTGCCAGCTCACCCGAGTCGGGACTAGCCTCCCACGAGCAGTACTTC.